This T cell receptor (beta chain) was identified in a study of T cell responses to AZD1222 COVID-19 vaccine. Profiling relied on immunoSEQ multiplex PCR, and the TCRdb table lists in-frame clones only, not all of them. Here the sample spans about 180,000 clones, about 90% being singletons. This CDR3 comprises 17 residues. The germline gives CDR1 ENHRY, CDR2 SYGVKD. V shed 0 bases and J 2 bases; nucleotides not matched to a gene: 9. This specimen consisted of peripheral blood, obtained on day 0 of AZD1222 vaccination. V usage is TRBV10-3 and J usage is TRBJ1-1; TRBD1 aligns across 7 bases. This receptor was taken from an adult in good health. The CDR3 here is CAISESIGTATNTEAFF. For the CDR3, the DNA is TGTGCCATCAGTGAGTCGATCGGGACAGCCACCAACACTGAAGCTTTCTTT.